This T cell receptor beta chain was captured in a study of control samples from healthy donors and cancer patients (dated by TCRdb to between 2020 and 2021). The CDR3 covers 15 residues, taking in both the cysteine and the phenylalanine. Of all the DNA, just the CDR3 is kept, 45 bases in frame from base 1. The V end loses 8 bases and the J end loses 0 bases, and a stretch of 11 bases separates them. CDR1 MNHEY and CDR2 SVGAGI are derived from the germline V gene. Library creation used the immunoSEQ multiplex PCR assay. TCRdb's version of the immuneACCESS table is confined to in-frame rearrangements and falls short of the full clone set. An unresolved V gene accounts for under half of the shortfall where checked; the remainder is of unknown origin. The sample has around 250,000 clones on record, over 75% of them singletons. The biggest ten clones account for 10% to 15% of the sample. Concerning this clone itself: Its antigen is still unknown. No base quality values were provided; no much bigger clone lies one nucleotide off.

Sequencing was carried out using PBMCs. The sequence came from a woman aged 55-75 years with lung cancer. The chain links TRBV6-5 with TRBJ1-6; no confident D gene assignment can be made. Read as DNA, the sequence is TGTGCCAGCCGAGACTTGAGCTCCTATAATTCACCCCTCCACTTT. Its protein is CASRDLSSYNSPLHF.